Listed below are T cell receptor beta chains from one sample, sequenced in a study of beta chain features in type 1 diabetes. Using immunoSEQ multiplex PCR, the repertoire was profiled, and TCRdb retains in-frame clones only, with some absent. The sample has some 410,000 clones, more than 9.5% seen once. Sequencing was performed on naive CD4+ T cells from blood. All receptors derive from a young woman in good health. The CDR3 runs from the conserved cysteine through the conserved F or W. D genes are given only for firm matches. Where a row states a size, it is once, few, many or the class of an expanded clone; other rows omit it.

j_call cdr3_length clone_size v_call d_call cdr3_nt cdr3_aa
TRBJ1-4 16 NA TRBV30 TRBD1 TGTGCCTGGAGTGTGGCCCGGACAGGGAGGGGTGAAAAACTGTTTTTT CAWSVARTGRGEKLFF
TRBJ2-7 12 few TRBV7-2 NA TGTGCCAGCAGCCAGTCGGCGGCCGAGCAGTACTTC CASSQSAAEQYF
TRBJ2-5 13 NA TRBV4-1 NA TGCGCCAGCAGCCAAGGACAGATAGAGACCCAGTACTTC CASSQGQIETQYF
TRBJ2-1 13 few TRBV7-9 TRBD2 TGTGCCAGCGGACTAGCGGGACACAATGAGCAGTTCTTC CASGLAGHNEQFF
TRBJ2-3 13 NA TRBV18 NA TGTGCCAGCTCACCTCCCCGCACAGATACGCAGTATTTT CASSPPRTDTQYF
TRBJ2-1 15 NA TRBV4-3 NA TGCGCCAGCAGCCAACTCGGGATTTCATACAATGAGCAGTTCTTC CASSQLGISYNEQFF
TRBJ2-6 15 NA TRBV2 NA TGTGCCAGCAGCACCAGGAACTCTGGGGCCAACGTCCTGACTTTC CASSTRNSGANVLTF
TRBJ1-5 9 few TRBV20-1 NA TGCAGTGCGAATCAGCCCCAGCATTTT CSANQPQHF
TRBJ2-2 15 few TRBV12-5 NA TGTGCTAGTGGTTTAGTTGAGACTGTAAACGGGGAGCTGTTTTTT CASGLVETVNGELFF
TRBJ2-1 11 many TRBV15 TRBD1 TGTGCCACCAGGACAGGGTTTGAGCAGTTCTTC CATRTGFEQFF
TRBJ1-2 8 few TRBV29-1 NA TGCAGCCCAGGGCCCTCCACCTTC CSPGPSTF
TRBJ1-5 16 few TRBV4-3 NA TGCGCCAGCAGCCAAGGCTCGGGCTGGATCAATCAGCCCCAGCATTTT CASSQGSGWINQPQHF
TRBJ2-1 13 few TRBV28 NA TGTGCCAGCAGCCACAGGGTTTACAATGAGCAGTTCTTC CASSHRVYNEQFF
TRBJ1-5 13 few TRBV6-6 NA TGTGCCAGCTTGGAGAGTTTGAAGCAGCCCCAGCATTTT CASLESLKQPQHF
TRBJ2-5 13 NA TRBV5-1 NA TGCGCCAGCAGCTCACACCGGGGAGAGACCCAGTACTTC CASSSHRGETQYF
TRBJ2-1 16 NA TRBV7-9 TRBD1 TGTGCCAGCATCGAGTCTCGGGGACAGGGAACGTATGAGCAGTTCTTC CASIESRGQGTYEQFF
TRBJ1-2 16 NA TRBV7-2 NA TGTGCCAGCAGCTTATCCCCCCGGGGAGCTAACTATGGCTACACCTTC CASSLSPRGANYGYTF
TRBJ2-6 15 few TRBV15 NA TGTGCCACCAGCAGAGGAGGGGTCGGGGCCAACGTCCTGACTTTC CATSRGGVGANVLTF
TRBJ2-3 19 NA TRBV5-1 TRBD2 TGCGCCAGCAGCCCTCTGGTCGGAGGTAGCGGGGGCAGCACAGATACGCAGTATTTT CASSPLVGGSGGSTDTQYF
TRBJ2-1 15 few TRBV5-6 NA TGTGCCAGCAGCATCTTACGGACATCCTACAATGAGCAGTTCTTC CASSILRTSYNEQFF
TRBJ2-2 13 NA TRBV9 NA TGTGCCAGCAGCTCTTTCGGAGGCGGGGAGCTGTTTTTT CASSSFGGGELFF
TRBJ1-4 13 NA TRBV28 NA TGTGCCAGCAGTACAGAGCTCGGGGAAAAACTGTTTTTT CASSTELGEKLFF
TRBJ1-2 15 NA TRBV13 NA TGTGCCAGCAGCTTATGGCGGGAAAGAGTGGGTGGCTACACCTTC CASSLWRERVGGYTF
TRBJ2-5 13 NA TRBV29-1 NA TGCAGCGTGGGGGGCCTGTACCAAGAGACCCAGTACTTC CSVGGLYQETQYF
TRBJ2-7 15 NA TRBV18 TRBD2 TGTGCCAGCTCACCGGTGAGCGGGAGAAGAAACGAGCAGTACTTC CASSPVSGRRNEQYF
TRBJ2-1 15 NA TRBV18 TRBD2 TGTGCCAGCTCAGCCTCCGGGACTATCTACAATGAGCAGTTCTTC CASSASGTIYNEQFF
TRBJ1-2 9 NA TRBV20-1 NA TGCAGTGCTAGACCCGGAAACACCTTC CSARPGNTF
TRBJ2-1 14 few TRBV7-9 TRBD1 TGTGCCAGCAGCTTATTGGACAGGGTCGATGAGCAGTTCTTC CASSLLDRVDEQFF
TRBJ1-5 13 NA TRBV11-1 NA TGTGCCAGCAGCCTCATGGACAATCAGCCCCAGCATTTT CASSLMDNQPQHF
TRBJ2-5 15 few TRBV29-1 TRBD1 TGCAGCGTGGATGGGACAGGGTCGGTTTGGGAGACCCAGTACTTC CSVDGTGSVWETQYF
TRBJ2-1 15 NA TRBV25-1 NA TGTGCCAGCACCACGACCGATAGCTCCTACAATGAGCAGTTCTTC CASTTTDSSYNEQFF
TRBJ2-1 14 few TRBV18 TRBD1 TGTGCCAGCTCACCCAGGACAGGGTCTGATGAGCAGTTCTTC CASSPRTGSDEQFF
TRBJ1-3 13 NA TRBV29-1 NA TGCAGCGTTGGCAGGAGCTCTGGAAACACCATATATTTT CSVGRSSGNTIYF
TRBJ2-1 14 few TRBV18 TRBD1 TGTGCCAGCTCCGGGGACAGGCAAAATAATGAGCAGTTCTTC CASSGDRQNNEQFF
TRBJ2-5 13 NA TRBV4-3 NA TGCGCCAGCAGCCCGACTTTTTCCGGGACCCAGTACTTC CASSPTFSGTQYF
TRBJ2-1 16 few TRBV5-6 TRBD2 TGTGCCAGCAGCTACGGACTAGCGGGATCCTACAATGAGCAGTTCTTC CASSYGLAGSYNEQFF
TRBJ2-7 18 NA TRBV7-2 TRBD2 TGTGCCAGCAGCTTAACCCGAACGACAGCGGGGAGCTCCTACGAGCAGTACTTC CASSLTRTTAGSSYEQYF
TRBJ1-4 14 few TRBV7-6 NA TGTGCCAGCAGTCCGGGACCGCTTAATGAAAAACTGTTTTTT CASSPGPLNEKLFF
TRBJ2-2 13 few TRBV2 NA TGTGCCAGCACGACAGGAGCGGGCGGGGAGCTGTTTTTT CASTTGAGGELFF
TRBJ1-5 15 NA TRBV7-9 NA TGTGCCAGCAGCTCACAGGGCGGTTCCACCCAGCCCCAGCATTTT CASSSQGGSTQPQHF
TRBJ2-3 15 few TRBV4-2 NA TGTGCCAGCAGCCAAGATCCGGGGCCGGGAGATACGCAGTATTTT CASSQDPGPGDTQYF
TRBJ2-3 15 NA TRBV9 TRBD1 TGTGCCAGCAGCGTTGCACAGGGGATGACAGATACGCAGTATTTT CASSVAQGMTDTQYF